A selection of T cell receptor beta chains follows, all from one sample in a study of PD-1 blockade in classical Hodgkin lymphoma. TCRdb keeps only in-frame clones here, not all; method: immunoSEQ multiplex PCR. The table shows around 60,000 clones, with 88% occurring only once. The sequenced sample was peripheral blood mononuclear cells (PBMCs), obtained before the second cycle of nivolumab. These receptors came from a human donor with classical Hodgkin lymphoma. The CDR3 runs from the conserved cysteine through the conserved F or W. D genes are given only for firm matches. Only some rows state a clone size, as once, few, many or a class for expanded clones.

D | size | J | V | length | CDR3 | DNA
- | - | TRBJ1-2 | TRBV5-1 | 16 | CASSLGAGLANYGYTF | TGCGCCAGCAGCTTGGGGGCAGGCCTAGCTAACTATGGCTACACCTTC
- | few | TRBJ1-1 | TRBV19 | 14 | CASSIGELNTEAFF | TGTGCCAGTAGTATTGGCGAGCTGAACACTGAAGCTTTCTTT
TRBD1 | - | TRBJ1-6 | TRBV7-8 | 17 | CASSFRGRGQNNSPLHF | TGTGCCAGCAGCTTCCGCGGGAGGGGACAGAATAATTCACCCCTCCACTTT
- | few | TRBJ1-3 | TRBV5-1 | 15 | CASSLAPGLGNTIYF | TGCGCCAGCAGCTTGGCCCCAGGGCTAGGAAACACCATATATTTT
- | once | TRBJ2-7 | TRBV6-1 | 12 | CASGLSAPEQYF | TGTGCCAGCGGCCTTTCGGCACCCGAGCAGTACTTC
TRBD2 | - | TRBJ2-1 | TRBV7-8 | 17 | CASSQVGDGGIYNEQFF | TGTGCCAGCAGCCAGGTCGGCGACGGGGGGATCTACAATGAGCAGTTCTTC
TRBD2 | - | TRBJ2-5 | TRBV5-1 | 15 | CASSPLAGGQETQYF | TGCGCCAGCAGCCCTCTAGCGGGGGGACAAGAGACCCAGTACTTC
- | - | TRBJ2-1 | TRBV6-1 | 15 | CASSEAPGNYNEQFF | TGTGCCAGCAGTGAAGCGCCAGGGAACTACAATGAGCAGTTCTTC
TRBD2 | - | TRBJ2-7 | TRBV7-8 | 15 | CASSLVAGGSYEQYF | TGTGCCAGCAGCTTAGTAGCGGGGGGTTCCTACGAGCAGTACTTC
- | - | TRBJ1-4 | TRBV5-1 | 15 | CASSLIAGPNEKLFF | TGCGCCAGCAGCTTGATTGCAGGCCCTAATGAAAAACTGTTTTTT
- | - | TRBJ2-3 | TRBV11-2 | 11 | CASSPGDTQYF | TGTGCCAGCAGCCCGGGCGATACGCAGTATTTT
TRBD1 | - | TRBJ1-5 | TRBV10-2 | 15 | CASRPGTVINQPQHF | TGCGCCAGCAGACCCGGGACAGTGATCAATCAGCCCCAGCATTTT